This T cell receptor beta chain was recorded in a study of blood T cell repertoires in COVID-19. The overall study: Material from acute and convalescent COVID-19 was sourced from the United States, Italy and Spain.

Using immunoSEQ multiplex PCR, the repertoire was profiled, and TCRdb retains in-frame clones only, with some absent. The data hold around 360,000 clones, with more than 75% observed a single time. Germline V gene sequence: CDR1 SEHNR, CDR2 FQNEAQ (reference sequence). V was cut by 3 bases and J by 4 bases, with 9 bases left in between. This CDR3 contains 14 residues. Residents of 20 to 25 US areas, aged roughly 18 to 89 years, made up the participants. Each participant's cohort was designated according to participant-reported clinical history. The receptor's source is a man between 40 and 49 years old in a cohort exposed to, infected with or recovered from COVID-19 (not recorded which). The genes are TRBV7-9 and TRBJ1-4; maybe TRBD1 (6 bases). The sequencing input was PBMCs or T cells enriched from blood (not recorded which). The CDR3 DNA follows: TGTGCCAGCAGCTTTTGGACAGTTAATGAAAAACTGTTTTTT. Translating it yields CASSFWTVNEKLFF.